This T cell receptor beta chain was profiled in a study of identifying expanded T cells in peripheral blood. General study points: Roughly two-week clone count variance significantly increased as total template count grew. Differentially abundant clones: about 1.3 between replicates, about 15 at around 15 days, under 25 at four.

Healthy donors had no documented immune events, such as infections, while sampled. Germline CDR1 and CDR2: WNHNN and SYGVQD (reference sequence). V was trimmed by 0 bases and J by 9 bases, leaving 10 bases between them. The length of the CDR3 is 13 residues. TCRdb keeps only in-frame clones here, not all; method: immunoSEQ multiplex PCR. The sample shows 97,000 or so clones, about 91% of them seen only once. Comments on this clone: Its antigen is not identified.

This chain links TRBV10-1 with TRBJ2-3; the D gene is possibly TRBD2 (5 bases). The sequencing input was blood. The source of this sequence is a person between 18 and 69 years old in good health. Written as DNA, the CDR3 is TGCGCCAGCAGTGAGTCGAGGGAGCTAACGCAGTATTTT. Translated, it gives CASSESRELTQYF.